The 23 T cell receptor beta chains listed next were all sequenced from one sample in a study of PD-L1 blockade in urothelial cancer. The time point is: pretreatment peripheral blood. Assay used: immunoSEQ multiplex PCR; TCRdb lists only in-frame clones, some missing. The sample has tens of thousands of clones, approximately 86% seen once; the top ten hold less than 8.5%. This specimen was PBMCs, taken around atezolizumab (anti-PD-L1) treatment. These receptors came from a man between 35 and 55 years old with urothelial cancer.

This chain connects TRBV7-2 to TRBJ1-2; D is unclear. The germline V and J ends were trimmed by 0 bases and 4 bases, with 15 bases remaining between them. Germline CDR1 SGHTA, CDR2 FQGNSA. The length of the CDR3 is 16 residues. The CDR3 loop reads CASSLAGSSASYGYTF. CDR3 in DNA: TGTGCCAGCAGCTTAGCAGGCTCGAGTGCTAGCTATGGCTACACCTTC. Filled out from reference TRBV7-2 and TRBJ1-2, the complete variable domain reads GAGVSQSPSNKVTEKGKDVELRCDPISGHTALYWYRQSLGQGLEFLIYFQGNSAPDKSGLPSDRFSAERTGGSVSTLTIQRTQQEDSAVYLCASSLAGSSASYGYTFGSGTRLTVV.

The chain is built from TRBV30 and TRBJ2-5, with D possibly being TRBD2 (5 bases). From germline, CDR1 is GTSNPN and CDR2 SVGIG (reference sequence). The CDR3 totals 13 residues. Deletions cut 2 bases from V and 4 bases from J, with 11 bases between. In DNA form, the CDR3 reads TGTGCCTGGAGTTGGCCAGCGGTAGAGACCCAGTACTTC. This translates into CAWSWPAVETQYF.

This chain joins TRBV19 and TRBJ1-1, with D perhaps TRBD1 (6 bases). Germline V gene lookup returns CDR1 LNHDA and CDR2 SQIVND (reference sequence). With 5 bases removed from V and 8 bases from J, the gap between germline ends came to 15 bases. The length of the CDR3 is 13 residues. Here the CDR3 reads CASSRWFGTEAFF. The CDR3 DNA is TGTGCCAGTAGTCGGTGGTTTGGGACAGAAGCTTTCTTT.

This clone was detected a few times. CDR3 DNA sequence: TGCAGCAGCTCACAGGGGAACAACTATGGCTACACCTTC. Translated, it gives CSSSQGNNYGYTF. The chain is built from TRBV29-1 and TRBJ1-2; 7 nucleotides line up with TRBD1. CDR1 SQVTM and CDR2 ANQGSEA come from the germline V gene. The CDR3 spans 13 residues. With V trimmed by 8 bases and J by 2 bases, 8 bases remained unmatched.

The chain combines TRBV4-1 with TRBJ1-5; D not resolved. Germline CDR1 reads MGHRA; CDR2 reads YSYEKL. The V and J ends lost 0 bases and 4 bases respectively, with 4 bases between them. The CDR3 has 13 amino acids. CDR3 sequence reads: CASSQDLNQPQHF. The CDR3 coding sequence is TGCGCCAGCAGCCAAGACCTGAATCAGCCCCAGCATTTT.

This chain links TRBV28 with TRBJ2-7, with TRBD2 identical over 11 bases. Trimming took 6 bases from V and 3 from J; bases not matched to a gene: 4. CDR1 is MDHEN, CDR2 SYDVKM, per germline. The CDR3 consists of 14 residues. The CDR3 DNA is TGTGCCAGCAGGGGGACTAGCGGATTCTACGAGCAGTACTTC. Translating gives CASRGTSGFYEQYF. Complete variable domain (other parts from reference TRBV28 and TRBJ2-7): DVKVTQSSRYLVKRTGEKVFLECVQDMDHENMFWYRQDPGLGLRLIYFSYDVKMKEKGDIPEGYSVSREKKERFSLILESASTNQTSMYLCASRGTSGFYEQYFGPGTRLTVT.

V and J are TRBV6-1 and TRBJ1-1; unclear D gene. From germline, CDR1 is MNHNS and CDR2 SASEGT. This CDR3 is 14 amino acids long. The germline V and J ends were trimmed by 7 bases and 1 base, with 13 bases remaining between them. CDR3 region: CASMRTSGNTEAFF. For the CDR3, the DNA is TGTGCCAGCATGAGGACGAGCGGGAACACTGAAGCTTTCTTT.

This clone was detected only once. V usage is TRBV27 and J usage is TRBJ2-5; 10 bases match TRBD2. Germline trimming cut 7 bases from V and 6 bases from J; bases unmatched to any gene: 17. The CDR3 totals 17 residues. Looked up from germline, CDR1 is MNHEY and CDR2 is SMNVEV (reference sequence). This chain's CDR3 is CASTPSGVAGGGKTQYF. As DNA, the CDR3 is TGTGCCAGCACCCCCTCCGGGGTAGCGGGAGGTGGGAAGACCCAGTACTTC.

This chain uses TRBV7-6 with TRBJ2-2; maybe TRBD1 (5 bases). Trimming took off 5 bases at V and 1 base at J, with 11 bases between the two ends. CDR3 length: 15 amino acids. Looked up from germline, CDR1 is SGHVS and CDR2 is FNYEAQ. The CDR3 nucleotides are TGTGCCAGCAGCCGGCGGCAGGGGAACACCGGGGAGCTGTTTTTT. Protein sequence: CASSRRQGNTGELFF. The variable domain in full, completed from reference TRBV7-6 and TRBJ2-2, reads GAGVSQSPRYKVTKRGQDVALRCDPISGHVSLYWYRQALGQGPEFLTYFNYEAQQDKSGLPNDRFSAERPEGSISTLTIQRTEQRDSAMYRCASSRRQGNTGELFFGEGSRLTVL.

V gene TRBV13 combines with J gene TRBJ1-1, with D perhaps matching TRBD1 (6 bases). Trimming pared 5 bases from V and 4 bases from J, leaving 11 bases between. The germline gives CDR1 PRHDT, CDR2 FYEKMQ (reference sequence). The CDR3 runs 13 residues. CDR3 coding DNA: TGTGCCAGCAGCATTCGACAGGCCACTGAAGCTTTCTTT. It codes for CASSIRQATEAFF.

CDR3 DNA: TGTGCCACCAGCAAAGGCGATAACCCCCGACTACCCAAAAACATTCAGTACTTC. This translates into CATSKGDNPRLPKNIQYF. The chain recombines TRBV15 with TRBJ2-4; weak D call: TRBD2 (5 bases). The CDR3 runs 18 residues. Trimming cost V 4 bases and J 2 bases, with 21 bases left between them. Germline V gives CDR1 LNHNV, CDR2 YYDKDF (reference sequence).

This rearrangement joins TRBV10-3 to TRBJ2-6, with D maybe TRBD1 (5 bases). Per the germline V gene, CDR1 is ENHRY and CDR2 is SYGVKD. CDR3 length equals 16 residues. V shed 6 bases and J shed 4 bases, with 16 bases lying between them. CDR3 bases: TGTGCCATCAGCCCCCAGGGTTTGTTGGGGGCCAACGTCCTGACTTTC. Amino acids: CAISPQGLLGANVLTF.

This clone was picked up a small number of times. The chain couples TRBV30 to TRBJ2-3; TRBD1 aligns across 9 bases. The CDR3 extends over 15 amino acids. CDR1 and CDR2 (germline): GTSNPN, SVGIG (reference sequence). The ends lost 3 bases at V and 2 bases at J; junction bases unmatched: 6. The CDR3 loop reads CAWSAGTGFTDTQYF. The CDR3 nucleotides read TGTGCCTGGAGCGCCGGGACAGGGTTCACAGATACGCAGTATTTT. Full variable domain (outside the CDR3, taken from reference TRBV30 and TRBJ2-3): SQTIHQWPATLVQPVGSPLSLECTVEGTSNPNLYWYRQAAGRGLQLLFYSVGIGQISSEVPQNLSASRPQDRQFILSSKKLLLSDSGFYLCAWSAGTGFTDTQYFGPGTRLTVL.

This clone has more than one count but fewer than ten. This rearrangement joins TRBV28 to TRBJ2-1; D gene uncertain. V was shortened by 10 bases and J by 0 bases, with 16 bases between the two germline ends. The V gene's germline CDR1 is MDHEN and CDR2 SYDVKM. There are 15 residues in the CDR3. CDR3 residues: CAISPEVRSYNEQFF. Here the CDR3 DNA reads TGTGCCATCTCTCCAGAAGTCCGCTCCTACAATGAGCAGTTCTTC.

This clone has more than one count but fewer than ten. V is TRBV7-3 and J is TRBJ2-1, with D maybe TRBD1 (5 bases). The germline V gene encodes CDR1 SGHTA and CDR2 FQGTGA. The CDR3 extends over 15 amino acids. The V end lost 3 bases, the J end lost 7 bases, and 16 bases lay between the germline ends. This CDR3 reads CASSLVGARANEQFF. In nucleotides, the CDR3 is TGTGCCAGCAGCTTGGTTGGGGCCAGGGCGAATGAGCAGTTCTTC.

The V call is TRBV28, the J call TRBJ2-7; 15 bases fit TRBD2. V was pared by 1 base and J by 9 bases, with 10 bases of the junction left unmatched. Germline V gives CDR1 MDHEN, CDR2 SYDVKM. The CDR3 contains 17 residues. The CDR3 is CASSLSSGLAGGFGQYF. CDR3 DNA: TGTGCCAGCAGTTTATCCTCGGGACTAGCGGGAGGATTTGGGCAGTACTTC.

The chain's CDR3 is CASSQAGELFF. The CDR3 nucleotides read TGCGCCAGCAGCCAGGCCGGGGAGCTGTTTTTT. The rearrangement joins TRBV5-1 to TRBJ2-2; D is unclear. The V end was cut by 4 bases, the J end by 6 bases, with 4 bases between. The CDR3 is made up of 11 amino acids. In germline, CDR1 is SGHRS, CDR2 YFSETQ.

The rearrangement links TRBV25-1 to TRBJ2-4; 8 bases match TRBD2. Looked up from germline, CDR1 is MGHDK and CDR2 is SYGVNS. With 3 bases clipped from V and 15 bases from J, the junction kept 10 bases outside the gene matches. The CDR3 spans 13 residues. The CDR3 here is CASSDKMGGRTYF. In nucleotides, the CDR3 is TGTGCCAGCAGTGATAAGATGGGCGGGAGGACGTACTTC.

V gene TRBV11-3 combines with J gene TRBJ2-7, with 7 bases fitting TRBD2. Losses at the gene ends were 3 bases for V and 6 bases for J; bases not matched to a gene: 8. CDR1 and CDR2 (germline): SGHNT, YENEEA. The CDR3 has 14 amino acids. CDR3 sequence: CASSLTSKGAEQYF. CDR3 sequence (DNA): TGTGCCAGCAGCTTGACTAGCAAGGGTGCCGAGCAGTACTTC.

Details on this clone: Relative to the germline gene, one junction end is altered; a read error may explain this. This rearrangement joins TRBV7-7 to TRBJ2-5; D is undetermined. The CDR3 is 13 residues long. Germline CDR1 and CDR2: SSHAT and FNYEAQ (reference sequence). The CDR3 spells CASSLDSEETQYF. The CDR3 region has the DNA TGTGCTAGCAGCTTAGACTCTGAAGAGACCCAGTACTTC.

This sequence joins TRBV7-2 and TRBJ2-1, with 12 bases matching TRBD2. This CDR3 is built from 16 residues. CDR1 is SGHTA, CDR2 FQGNSA, per germline. With 8 bases clipped from V and 16 bases from J, the junction kept 21 bases outside the gene matches. CDR3 protein: CASRAGGTSGPAMYFF. CDR3 nucleotide sequence: TGTGCCAGCCGCGCCGGCGGGACTAGCGGGCCAGCAATGTATTTCTTC.

This chain uses TRBV7-9 with TRBJ1-1, with a tentative D call TRBD1 (5 bases). The CDR3 is made up of 18 amino acids. V was pared by 5 bases and J by 0 bases, with 22 bases between. CDR1 is SEHNR, CDR2 FQNEAQ, per germline (reference sequence). The CDR3 nucleotides are TGTGCCAGCAGCGGGCCGACAGTTCGGGGGGGAATGAACACTGAAGCTTTCTTT. Its protein is CASSGPTVRGGMNTEAFF.

This clone was observed once. V gene TRBV27 combines with J gene TRBJ1-2, with 7 bases aligning to TRBD1. The CDR3 extends over 15 amino acids. Trimming at V came to 2 bases and at J to 8 bases, leaving 11 bases not matched to a gene. Germline V gene lookup returns CDR1 MNHEY and CDR2 SMNVEV (reference sequence). CDR3 region: CASSLNPRGPEGYTF. CDR3 nucleotide sequence: TGTGCCAGCAGTTTAAACCCTAGGGGGCCGGAGGGCTACACCTTC.